The subject of this entry is one T cell receptor beta chain. Unique molecular identifiers featured in how the TCRbeta library was prepared. Via MiXCR, TCRdb re-called the PCR reads, giving one row per CDR3 protein. The sample consists of hundreds of thousands of distinct CDR3 sequences, roughly 17% of them appearing once. This record comes from a study of T-cell reconstitution after alpha-beta-depleted transplantation in children. The sample in question was PBMCs from the stem cell graft donor, obtained from the stem cell graft. The TCR originated in a human donor who donated a stem cell graft to a child with acute myeloid leukemia.

CDR3 in amino acids: CASSPQLGHGSEAFF. The CDR3 DNA sequence: TGTGCCAGCAGCCCACAGTTAGGACACGGTTCGGAGGCTTTCTTT. J is TRBJ1-1 and V is TRBV12-3 or TRBV12-4; TRBD1 might be the D (5 bases). There are 15 residues in the CDR3. V was pared by 6 bases and J by 11 bases, with 25 bases between.